The text below deals with one T cell receptor beta chain. Its antigen is undetermined. Clones were read by immunoSEQ multiplex PCR, and TCRdb kept only the in-frame ones, dropping some. The data hold more than 90,000 clones, with 65% to 85% observed a single time. This sample is drawn from a study of T cell responses to AZD1222 COVID-19 vaccine. Findings and caveats of the study: Most donors were white British and more were female, and clonal diversity was possibly underestimated. After two AZD1222 doses, spike-specific TCR breadth and depth rose versus day 0. There were repertoire samples only from the period after the peak T cell response. Seropositivity was recorded at baseline in only a handful of AZD1222 recipients.

CDR1 SNHLY and CDR2 FYNNEI come from the germline V gene. Trimming left V 7 bases short and J 8 bases short, with 12 bases between. There are 13 residues in the CDR3. This rearrangement joins TRBV2 to TRBJ2-6, with D possibly TRBD2 on 5 matching bases. Sequencing was performed on peripheral blood, taken on day 0 of AZD1222 vaccination. This TCR was recovered from an adult in good health. CDR3 DNA: TGTGCCAGCACTGAGGGCGAGACCAACGTCCTGACTTTC. As protein: CASTEGETNVLTF.